This T cell receptor (beta chain) stems from a study of T cell repertoires in cytomegalovirus infection. Looking at the study overall: Public TCR beta signatures were indicative of both CMV infection and a matching HLA type.

This clonotype has a handful of counts. TCRdb reanalysed the reads using MiXCR and keeps one entry per CDR3 protein. The table records hundreds of thousands of distinct CDR3 sequences, about 33% of them present only once. Trimming removed 1 base at V and 7 bases at J, with 8 bases between. Germline CDR1 LNHDA, CDR2 SQIVND (reference sequence). The CDR3 is 13 amino acids. The chain links TRBV19 to TRBJ2-1, with D hard to call. The source of this sequence is a human donor in good health (CMV status not recorded). Some clones in this sample may be carry-over from other donors' samples. Sequencing was carried out using PBMCs. The CDR3 DNA sequence: TGTGCCAGTAGTATAGGAGCAGGAAATGAGCAGTTCTTC. It translates to CASSIGAGNEQFF.